This TCR beta chain was profiled in a study of blood T cell repertoires in COVID-19. The overall study: There were acute and convalescent COVID-19 samples, and they came from the United States, Italy and Spain. From T cells, B-cell-depleted T cells, or PBMCs came the material, which was cDNA or gDNA.

Original processing notes: Estimation of nucleated cell counts was performed using reference gene primer amplification. Data came from immunoSEQ multiplex PCR; TCRdb stores just in-frame clones and leaves some out. V and J calls plus clone size are reproduced from that table; the DNA served to infer D and trimming. The sample has almost 95,000 clones, roughly 70% seen once. This CDR3 is 15 amino acids long. The V gene's germline CDR1 is SGDLS and CDR2 YYNGEE. Germline trimming cut 4 bases from V and 3 bases from J; bases unmatched to any gene: 3. The rearrangement joins TRBV9 to TRBJ2-3, with 12 bases identical to TRBD2. What was sequenced was peripheral blood. The origin of this receptor is a woman aged 55-70 years in a cohort sampled during active or convalescent COVID-19. CDR3 in DNA: TGTGCCAGCAGCCGTACTAGCGGGAGGACAGATACGCAGTATTTT. Protein: CASSRTSGRTDTQYF.